These 21 T cell receptor beta chains were sequenced from one sample in a study of blood T cell repertoires in COVID-19. Clones were sequenced by immunoSEQ multiplex PCR, and TCRdb holds only the in-frame ones, with some missing. The repertoire holds 150,000 or so clones, with less than 85% as singletons. Material: peripheral blood. The receptors stem from a woman aged 40-49 years with COVID-19, enrolled during active disease.

The chain carries TRBV3-1 (or the pseudogene TRBV3-2) and TRBJ2-1, with TRBD2 matching 8 bases. Germline trimming cut 0 bases from V and 8 bases from J; bases unmatched to any gene: 6. This CDR3 is built from 15 residues. CDR1 is LGHDT and CDR2 is YNNKEL in the germline V gene (reference sequence). CDR3 coding DNA: TGTGCCAGCAGCCAAGAGGGCGGGGGGATCGATGAGCAGTTCTTC. Translation: CASSQEGGGIDEQFF.

This chain connects TRBV2 to TRBJ2-1; TRBD1 aligns across 8 bases. CDR1 is SNHLY and CDR2 is FYNNEI in the germline V gene. The CDR3 covers 13 residues. The V segment lost 5 bases and the J segment 5 bases; nucleotides outside the gene matches: 2. The DNA for the CDR3 is TGTGCCAGCAGTAGACAGGGGAACAATGAGCAGTTCTTC. Translation gives CASSRQGNNEQFF.

This clone was recorded once. This rearrangement joins TRBV4-1 to TRBJ1-2, with D hard to call. The V and J ends lost 1 base and 3 bases respectively, with 6 bases between them. CDR1 is MGHRA and CDR2 is YSYEKL in the germline V gene. The CDR3 runs to 13 residues. The CDR3, as DNA: TGCGCCAGCAGCCAAGTAGTGGACTATGGCTACACCTTC. This sequence encodes CASSQVVDYGYTF.

J is TRBJ1-1 and V is TRBV6-1; D uncertain. The CDR3 length is 15 residues. Trimming pared 3 bases from V and 1 base from J, leaving 12 bases between. Germline assignment: CDR1 MNHNS and CDR2 SASEGT. CDR3 in amino acids: CASSDRGSSNTEAFF. The DNA for the CDR3 is TGTGCCAGCAGTGATCGAGGGTCCTCGAACACTGAAGCTTTCTTT.

The chain recombines TRBV13 with TRBJ2-5; 10 bases fit TRBD1. V was pared by 5 bases and J by 2 bases, with 2 bases of the junction left unmatched. CDR1 is PRHDT, CDR2 FYEKMQ, per germline (reference sequence). The CDR3 covers 14 residues. The chain's CDR3 is CASSRTGGQETQYF. DNA for the CDR3: TGTGCCAGCAGCCGGACAGGGGGGCAAGAGACCCAGTACTTC.

The rearrangement links TRBV5-1 to TRBJ1-3; 10 nucleotides agree with TRBD1. CDR3 length equals 16 residues. V was pared by 0 bases and J by 2 bases, with 2 bases of the junction left unmatched. CDR1 and CDR2 from the germline V gene are SGHRS and YFSETQ. CDR3 coding DNA: TGCGCCAGCAGCTTGGATGGGACAGGGGCTGGAAACACCATATATTTT. This gives the protein CASSLDGTGAGNTIYF.

The chain uses TRBV4-2 and TRBJ2-7; 7 bases line up with TRBD1. The CDR3 spans 15 residues. Germline CDR1 LGHNA, CDR2 YNFKEQ. V shed 3 bases, J shed 7 bases, and the junction held 12 bases outside the gene matches. CDR3 coding DNA: TGTGCCAGCAGCCAGGAAAAACGGACGGGACAGGAGCAGTACTTC. Encoded protein: CASSQEKRTGQEQYF.

The chain uses TRBV30 and TRBJ2-5; 12 nucleotides agree with TRBD2. CDR3 length: 15 amino acids. The V gene end was trimmed by 2 bases and the J gene end by 3 bases; junction bases not matched to a gene: 4. Germline V gene lookup returns CDR1 GTSNPN and CDR2 SVGIG (reference sequence). The CDR3 spells CAWSKLAGGEETQYF. The CDR3 DNA reads TGTGCCTGGAGTAAGCTAGCGGGGGGGGAAGAGACCCAGTACTTC. The entire variable domain, with the rest obtained from reference TRBV30 and TRBJ2-5, is as follows: SQTIHQWPATLVQPVGSPLSLECTVEGTSNPNLYWYRQAAGRGLQLLFYSVGIGQISSEVPQNLSASRPQDRQFILSSKKLLLSDSGFYLCAWSKLAGGEETQYFGPGTRLLVL.

This chain links TRBV15 with TRBJ2-7, with TRBD1 as a possible D gene (5 bases). V was shortened by 5 bases and J by 6 bases, with 14 bases between the two germline ends. The CDR3 consists of 13 residues. Looked up from germline, CDR1 is LNHNV and CDR2 is YYDKDF (reference sequence). The chain's CDR3 is CATSSDTFGEQYF. CDR3 bases: TGTGCCACCAGCTCGGACACGTTCGGCGAGCAGTACTTC.

The chain employs TRBV30 and TRBJ1-3, with D perhaps TRBD1 (5 bases). The V gene lost 1 base and the J gene lost 8 bases, with 15 bases spanning the gap. The CDR3 sequence is 14 residues long. Looked up from germline, CDR1 is GTSNPN and CDR2 is SVGIG (reference sequence). The CDR3 sequence: CAWSGGAGVDTIYF. CDR3 coding DNA: TGTGCCTGGAGTGGCGGGGCCGGGGTGGACACCATATATTTT.

This chain connects TRBV28 to TRBJ2-3; D is undetermined. The CDR3 loop spans 12 amino acids. Trimming took 5 bases from V and 6 from J, leaving 9 bases between them. Germline V lookup: CDR1 MDHEN, CDR2 SYDVKM. The CDR3 sequence is CASSLGWDTQYF. The CDR3 coding sequence is TGTGCCAGCAGTCTAGGTTGGGATACGCAGTATTTT.

The CDR3 DNA is TGTGCCAGCAGCCCGGGACAGGGGTTTGGCTACACCTTC. It codes for CASSPGQGFGYTF. The J gene is TRBJ1-2, the V gene TRBV2; 10 bases are shared with TRBD1. This CDR3 is built from 13 residues. V was pared by 6 bases and J by 7 bases, with 5 bases of the junction left unmatched. Germline V gene data show CDR1 as SNHLY and CDR2 as FYNNEI.

This clone has a single count. V and J are TRBV28 and TRBJ2-1; 12 nucleotides match TRBD2. The CDR3 contains 13 residues. The V segment lost 6 bases and the J segment 15 bases; nucleotides outside the gene matches: 9. CDR1 and CDR2 (germline): MDHEN, SYDVKM. CDR3 DNA: TGTGCCAGCAGGTCGACTAGCGGGAGTACTTGGTTCTTC. This codes for CASRSTSGSTWFF.

The rearrangement links TRBV9 to TRBJ1-6; D not resolved. Trimming took 0 bases from V and 10 from J, leaving 11 bases between them. Per germline, CDR1 SGDLS and CDR2 YYNGEE. This CDR3 spans 14 amino acids. The CDR3 bases are TGTGCCAGCAGCGTAGGTTCGGGAGGATCACCCCTCCACTTT. This encodes CASSVGSGGSPLHF. Filled out from reference TRBV9 and TRBJ1-6, the complete variable domain reads DSGVTQTPKHLITATGQRVTLRCSPRSGDLSVYWYQQSLDQGLQFLIQYYNGEERAKGNILERFSAQQFPDLHSELNLSSLELGDSALYFCASSVGSGGSPLHFGNGTRLTVT.

The chain uses TRBV30 and TRBJ1-1, with a tentative D call TRBD1 (6 bases). The CDR3 totals 13 residues. Germline-derived CDR1 and CDR2 are GTSNPN and SVGIG (reference sequence). V shed 7 bases and J shed 8 bases, with 20 bases lying between them. The CDR3 DNA sequence: TGTGCCTCACAAATCGACAGGCTCGGGGAAGCTTTCTTT. It specifies CASQIDRLGEAFF.

V and J are TRBV27 and TRBJ2-7; the D is unclear. The germline CDR1 and CDR2 sequences are MNHEY and SMNVEV (reference sequence). The CDR3 totals 12 residues. Trimming cost V 1 base and J 6 bases, with 7 bases left between them. Here the CDR3 DNA reads TGTGCCAGCAGTTTATACACCAGCGAGCAGTACTTC. Protein product: CASSLYTSEQYF.

The chain uses TRBV12-3 or TRBV12-4 and TRBJ2-7, with a weak D call TRBD2 (5 bases). Trimming shortened V by 6 bases and J by 3 bases, and 9 bases separated the two germline ends. This CDR3 has 12 residues. The CDR3 bases are TGTGCCAGCAGGGCAGGAGGCTACGAGCAGTACTTC. Encoded protein: CASRAGGYEQYF.

V is TRBV1 and J is TRBJ2-3; the D call of TRBD1 is as the table states it, not checked on the DNA. TRBV1 is an annotated pseudogene. This CDR3 has 16 residues. The CDR3 loop reads CTSSHRPGQYTDTQYF. For the CDR3, the DNA is TGCACCAGCAGCCATCGTCCGGGACAGTACACAGATACGCAGTATTTT.

The chain is built from TRBV27 and TRBJ2-4; 8 bases line up with TRBD2. Germline values: CDR1 MNHEY, CDR2 SMNVEV (reference sequence). CDR3 length: 14 residues. The V and J ends lost 4 bases and 1 base, in that order; junction bases with no gene match: 0. The CDR3 DNA reads as TGTGCCAGCAGTTCGGGGGGGGCCAAAAACATTCAGTACTTC. It translates to CASSSGGAKNIQYF.

This chain links TRBV3-1 (or the pseudogene TRBV3-2) with TRBJ2-5; D might be TRBD1 (6 bases). Germline V gene lookup returns CDR1 LGHDT and CDR2 YNNKEL (reference sequence). V lost 0 bases, J lost 6 bases, and 20 bases lay in between. The CDR3 has 17 amino acids. As DNA, the CDR3 is TGTGCCAGCAGCCAAGAGCCCCCAGGGGTACCCTCTCAGACCCAGTACTTC. Translating it yields CASSQEPPGVPSQTQYF.

V gene TRBV3-1 (or the pseudogene TRBV3-2) combines with J gene TRBJ2-1; 10 bases are shared with TRBD2. The germline gives CDR1 LGHDT, CDR2 YNNKEL (reference sequence). This CDR3 region has 15 residues. With V trimmed by 6 bases and J by 4 bases, 6 bases remained unmatched. The CDR3 loop reads CASRVAGGLYNEQFF. The CDR3 DNA reads as TGTGCCAGCAGAGTAGCGGGGGGCTTATACAATGAGCAGTTCTTC.